This T cell receptor (beta chain) was profiled in a study of T cell clones after liver transplantation. Background on the study: As an antigen-independent comparator, third-party-reactive TCRbeta sequences came from pre-transplant mixed lymphocyte reactions. Standard immunosuppression, with no induction, continued until 12-24 months after transplant. Overall study findings and caveats: Low donor cell numbers restricted donor-reactive repertoire measurement in two subjects.

The data were produced by immunoSEQ multiplex PCR, yet TCRdb's version contains in-frame clones alone and is incomplete. The repertoire holds approximately 71,000 clones, with over 90% as singletons. Regarding this clone: Antigen specificity is unknown. Other DNA sequences in the same sample also yield this CDR3.

The clonotype was recovered from a human patient who received a liver transplant. Part of the T cells may come from the graft donor. The sequences come from CD4+ T cells from blood, collected about 26 months after liver transplant.

The CDR3 reads CASSPRTSGRPLYEQYF. CDR3 nucleotides: TGTGCCAGCAGCCCCCGGACTAGCGGGCGCCCCCTCTACGAGCAGTACTTC. The chain joins TRBV7-2 to TRBJ2-7; 11 bases are a match to TRBD2. Germline lookup yields CDR1 SGHTA and CDR2 FQGNSA. The CDR3 spans 17 residues. The ends lost 5 bases at V and 3 bases at J; junction bases unmatched: 12.